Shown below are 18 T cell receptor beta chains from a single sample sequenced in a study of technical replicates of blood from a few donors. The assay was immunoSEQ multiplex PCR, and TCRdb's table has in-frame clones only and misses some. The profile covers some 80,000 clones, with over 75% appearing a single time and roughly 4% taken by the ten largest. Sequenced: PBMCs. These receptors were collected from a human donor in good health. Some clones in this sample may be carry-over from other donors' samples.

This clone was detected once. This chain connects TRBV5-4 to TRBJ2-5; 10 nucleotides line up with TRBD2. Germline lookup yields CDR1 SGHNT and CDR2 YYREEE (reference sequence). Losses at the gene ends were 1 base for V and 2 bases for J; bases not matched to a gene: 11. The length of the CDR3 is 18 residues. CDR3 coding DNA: TGTGCCAGCAGCTTGTCGCCTAGCGGGGGAGCCTGGCAAGAGACCCAGTACTTC. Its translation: CASSLSPSGGAWQETQYF.

Here the CDR3 DNA reads TGTGCCAGTGGACAGGGCCCTACCCAAGAGACCCAGTACTTC. Amino acids: CASGQGPTQETQYF. The rearrangement uses TRBV9 and TRBJ2-5; TRBD1 aligns across 8 bases. The V and J ends lost 8 bases and 1 base, in that order; junction bases with no gene match: 7. Germline assignment: CDR1 SGDLS and CDR2 YYNGEE. The CDR3 totals 14 residues.

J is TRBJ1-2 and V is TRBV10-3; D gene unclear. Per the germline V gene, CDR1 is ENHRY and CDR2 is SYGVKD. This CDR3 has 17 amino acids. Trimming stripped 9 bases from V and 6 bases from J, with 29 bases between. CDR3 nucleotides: TGTGCCATGAGCAGTCCGGCTGTCGACTCCGATATAGATGGCTACACCTTC. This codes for CAMSSPAVDSDIDGYTF.

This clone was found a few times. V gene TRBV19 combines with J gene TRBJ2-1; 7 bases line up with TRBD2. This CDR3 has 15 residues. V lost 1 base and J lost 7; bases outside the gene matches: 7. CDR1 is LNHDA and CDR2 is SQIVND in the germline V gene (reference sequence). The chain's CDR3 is CASSIGTSTGNEQFF. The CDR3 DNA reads TGTGCCAGTAGTATAGGGACTAGTACTGGAAATGAGCAGTTCTTC.

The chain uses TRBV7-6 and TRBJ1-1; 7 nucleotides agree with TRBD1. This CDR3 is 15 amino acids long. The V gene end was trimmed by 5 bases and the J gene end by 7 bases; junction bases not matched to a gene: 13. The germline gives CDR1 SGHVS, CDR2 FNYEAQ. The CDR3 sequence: CASSPIQGQELEAFF. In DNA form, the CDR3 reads TGTGCCAGCAGCCCCATTCAAGGACAGGAACTTGAAGCTTTCTTT.

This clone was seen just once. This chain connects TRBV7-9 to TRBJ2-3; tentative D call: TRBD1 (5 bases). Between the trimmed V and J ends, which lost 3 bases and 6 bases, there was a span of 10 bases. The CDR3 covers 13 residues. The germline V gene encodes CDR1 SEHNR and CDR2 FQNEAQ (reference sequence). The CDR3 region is CASSFFGADTQYF. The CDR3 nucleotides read TGTGCCAGCAGCTTCTTTGGGGCCGATACGCAGTATTTT.

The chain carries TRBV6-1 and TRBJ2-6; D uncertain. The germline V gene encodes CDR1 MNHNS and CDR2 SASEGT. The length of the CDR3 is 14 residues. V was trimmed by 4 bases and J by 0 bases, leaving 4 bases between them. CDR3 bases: TGTGCCAGCAGTGTTAGCTCTGGGGCCAACGTCCTGACTTTC. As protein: CASSVSSGANVLTF.

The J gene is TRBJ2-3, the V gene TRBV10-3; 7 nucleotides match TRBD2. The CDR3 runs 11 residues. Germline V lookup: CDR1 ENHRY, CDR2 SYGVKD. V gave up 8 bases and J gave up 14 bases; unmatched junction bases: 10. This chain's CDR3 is CAIGGLVRRYF. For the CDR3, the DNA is TGTGCCATCGGTGGACTAGTCCGGCGGTATTTT.

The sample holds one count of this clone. CDR3 nucleotides: TGTGCCAGCAGCTTAAGTCAGGGCGGTGAGCAGTTCTTC. As protein: CASSLSQGGEQFF. This chain joins TRBV7-3 and TRBJ2-1; TRBD1 is a possible D gene (5 bases). V lost 1 base, J lost 9 bases, and 10 bases lay in between. Germline V CDR1 and CDR2: SGHTA, FQGTGA. The length of the CDR3 is 13 residues.

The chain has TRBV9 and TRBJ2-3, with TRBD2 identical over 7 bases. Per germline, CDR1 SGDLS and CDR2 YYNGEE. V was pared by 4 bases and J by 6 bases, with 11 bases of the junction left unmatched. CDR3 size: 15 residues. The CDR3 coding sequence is TGTGCCAGCAGCTCTAGCGGTAATCGAGGGGATACGCAGTATTTT. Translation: CASSSSGNRGDTQYF.

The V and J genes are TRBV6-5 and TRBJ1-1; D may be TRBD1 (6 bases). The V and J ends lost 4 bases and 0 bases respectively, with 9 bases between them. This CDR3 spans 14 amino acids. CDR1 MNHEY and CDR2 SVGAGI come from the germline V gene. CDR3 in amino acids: CASSLTGVNTEAFF. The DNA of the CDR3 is TGTGCCAGCAGTTTGACAGGTGTGAACACTGAAGCTTTCTTT.

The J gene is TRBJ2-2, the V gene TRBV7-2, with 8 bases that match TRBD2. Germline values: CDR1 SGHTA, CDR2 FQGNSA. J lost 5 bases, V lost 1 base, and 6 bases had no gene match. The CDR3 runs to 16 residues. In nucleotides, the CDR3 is TGTGCCAGCAGCTTAGACAGCGGGAGTGCAACCGGGGAGCTGTTTTTT. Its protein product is CASSLDSGSATGELFF.

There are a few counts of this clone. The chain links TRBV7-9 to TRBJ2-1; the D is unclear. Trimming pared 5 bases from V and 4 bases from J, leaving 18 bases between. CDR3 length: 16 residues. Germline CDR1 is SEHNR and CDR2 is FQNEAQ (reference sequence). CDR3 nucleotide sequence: TGTGCCAGCAGCCCGCGCGGAAACGCGTGGTACAATGAGCAGTTCTTC. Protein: CASSPRGNAWYNEQFF.

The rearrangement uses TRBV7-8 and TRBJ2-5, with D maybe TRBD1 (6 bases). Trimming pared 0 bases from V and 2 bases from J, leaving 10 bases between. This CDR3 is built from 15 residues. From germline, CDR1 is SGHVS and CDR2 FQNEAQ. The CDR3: CASSLAWGRQETQYF. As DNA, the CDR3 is TGTGCCAGCAGCTTAGCGTGGGGGCGACAAGAGACCCAGTACTTC.

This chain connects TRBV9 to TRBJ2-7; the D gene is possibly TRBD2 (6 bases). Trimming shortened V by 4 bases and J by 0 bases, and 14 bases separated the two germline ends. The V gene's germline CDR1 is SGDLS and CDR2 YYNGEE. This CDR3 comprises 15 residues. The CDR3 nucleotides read TGTGCCAGCAGCCCGTGGGGGGACCGCTCCTACGAGCAGTACTTC. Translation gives CASSPWGDRSYEQYF.

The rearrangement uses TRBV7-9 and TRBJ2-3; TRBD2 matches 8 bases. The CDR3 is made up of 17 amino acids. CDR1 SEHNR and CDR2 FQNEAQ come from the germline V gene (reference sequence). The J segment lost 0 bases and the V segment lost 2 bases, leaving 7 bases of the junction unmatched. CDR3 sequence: CASSLRGIAGSTDTQYF. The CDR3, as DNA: TGTGCCAGCAGCTTAAGGGGGATAGCGGGAAGCACAGATACGCAGTATTTT. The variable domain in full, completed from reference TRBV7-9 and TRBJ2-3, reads DTGVSQNPRHKITKRGQNVTFRCDPISEHNRLYWYRQTLGQGPEFLTYFQNEAQLEKSRLLSDRFSAERPKGSFSTLEIQRTEQGDSAMYLCASSLRGIAGSTDTQYFGPGTRLTVL.

Here the CDR3 DNA reads TGCGCCAGCAGTGGGGGAGGGGTGACAGGGGATATGAACACTGAAGCTTTCTTT. Translating it yields CASSGGGVTGDMNTEAFF. The V call is TRBV10-1, the J call TRBJ1-1; TRBD1 matches at 8 bases. Unmatched junction bases numbered 13, after V lost 4 bases and J lost 0 bases. The CDR3 is 18 amino acids. Germline V CDR1 and CDR2: WNHNN, SYGVQD (reference sequence).

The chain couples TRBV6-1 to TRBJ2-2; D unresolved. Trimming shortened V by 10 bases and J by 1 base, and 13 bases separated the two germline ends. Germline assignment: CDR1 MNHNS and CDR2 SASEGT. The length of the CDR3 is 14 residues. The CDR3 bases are TGTGCCACAGTATATGAGGAGAACACCGGGGAGCTGTTTTTT. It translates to CATVYEENTGELFF.